A single sample is the source of the 29 T cell receptor beta chains below, sequenced in a study. TCRdb itself ran the 5' RACE reads through MiXCR, one entry per CDR3 protein. The data show 62,000 or so distinct CDR3 sequences, with less than 30% seen just once and 2% to 2.5% held by the top ten. Cells sorted as Tregs were CD4+, CD25+ and CD127-/low. Input material: tumor-infiltrating Tregs sorted from the breast tumor. The receptors come from a female donor with breast cancer.

V and J are TRBV6-1 and TRBJ1-4; 11 nucleotides match TRBD1. Germline CDR1 reads MNHNS; CDR2 reads SASEGT. The V segment lost 4 bases and the J segment 7 bases; nucleotides outside the gene matches: 5. This CDR3 is built from 15 residues. The CDR3 DNA sequence: TGTGCCAGCAGTGGGACAGGGGGCTCCGGTGAAAAACTGTTTTTT. It encodes CASSGTGGSGEKLFF.

By sample share, this clonotype is medium-sized (0.01 to 0.1%). The chain couples TRBV7-2 to TRBJ2-5, with TRBD1 as a possible D gene (6 bases). CDR3 length: 13 residues. Germline CDR1 reads SGHTA; CDR2 reads FQGNSA. Trimming shortened V by 4 bases and J by 1 base, and 7 bases separated the two germline ends. CDR3 residues: CASSYRVQETQYF. The CDR3 bases are TGTGCCAGCAGCTACAGGGTCCAAGAGACCCAGTACTTC.

The chain couples TRBV9 to TRBJ2-7; 7 nucleotides match TRBD2. CDR1 and CDR2 (germline): SGDLS, YYNGEE. Losses at the gene ends were 3 bases for V and 3 bases for J; bases not matched to a gene: 9. This CDR3 is 15 amino acids long. This chain's CDR3 is CASSASGTNLYEQYF. CDR3 nucleotides: TGTGCCAGCAGCGCCTCCGGGACTAACCTCTACGAGCAGTACTTC.

This chain connects TRBV24-1 to TRBJ2-3; the D is unclear. Germline CDR1 KGHDR, CDR2 SFDVKD. V was trimmed by 4 bases and J by 0 bases, leaving 10 bases between them. This CDR3 comprises 15 residues. The CDR3 reads CATSDTRISTDTQYF. The CDR3 DNA sequence: TGTGCCACCAGTGACACTCGTATTAGCACAGATACGCAGTATTTT.

This clonotype was seen a few times. V and J are TRBV24-1 and TRBJ1-5; TRBD1 matches 7 bases. CDR1 is KGHDR and CDR2 is SFDVKD in the germline V gene. This CDR3 comprises 13 residues. V was clipped by 12 bases and J by 7 bases; unmatched bases: 11. The CDR3 region is CAGKGRGHQPQHF. The CDR3 DNA reads TGTGCCGGGAAGGGGAGGGGGCACCAGCCCCAGCATTTT.

For this clonotype: A read error may explain this, as a much larger clone is one base away. The chain uses TRBV7-9 and TRBJ1-1; perhaps TRBD1 as D (5 bases). The CDR3 loop spans 14 amino acids. Germline CDR1 reads SEHNR; CDR2 reads FQNEAQ (reference sequence). CDR3 sequence reads: CASSLGGKSTEASF. CDR3 in DNA: TGTGCCAGCAGCTTAGGGGGGAAGAGCACTGAAGCTTCCTTT.

This clonotype was seen more than once but under ten times. The V gene is TRBV5-1, the J gene TRBJ2-3; unclear D gene. The germline V gene has CDR1 SGHRS and CDR2 YFSETQ. The CDR3 totals 13 residues. V lost 4 bases and J lost 1, with 7 bases in between. The CDR3 DNA follows: TGCGCCAGCAGCGCGGATCGCACAGATACGCAGTATTTT. This codes for CASSADRTDTQYF.

J is TRBJ2-5 and V is TRBV2, with D maybe TRBD2 (5 bases). V lost 4 bases and J 5 bases, leaving 20 bases between the germline ends. CDR3 length: 16 residues. Germline V gives CDR1 SNHLY, CDR2 FYNNEI. This CDR3 reads CASSGSGLGGVETQYF. DNA of the CDR3: TGTGCCAGCAGTGGTTCGGGGTTAGGAGGAGTGGAGACCCAGTACTTC.

This clonotype was seen at least ten times. Here the CDR3 reads CASSPPAPVSSYEQYF. For the CDR3, the DNA is TGTGCCAGCAGCCCCCCCGCTCCGGTGAGCTCCTACGAGCAGTACTTC. The chain employs TRBV7-9 and TRBJ2-7, with D unclear. In germline, CDR1 is SEHNR, CDR2 FQNEAQ (reference sequence). Trimming took off 5 bases at V and 0 bases at J, with 17 bases between the two ends. The length of the CDR3 is 16 residues.

Notes on this clonotype: Given a much more abundant clone one base away, this may be a read error. V usage is TRBV7-9 and J usage is TRBJ1-3; 9 bases are a match to TRBD1. Trimming removed 2 bases from V and 1 base from J; junction bases left unmatched: 6. Germline V CDR1 and CDR2: SEHNR, FQNEAQ (reference sequence). The CDR3 runs 17 residues. CDR3 sequence: CASSLPRTGESGNTIYF. The CDR3 nucleotides are TGTGCCAGCAGCTTACCGCGGACAGGGGAGTCTGGAAACACCATATATTTT.

CDR3 in amino acids: CASRSGGATDTQYF. The CDR3, as DNA: TGTGCCAGCAGAAGCGGGGGGGCCACAGATACGCAGTATTTT. This chain uses TRBV7-3 with TRBJ2-3, with 10 bases identical to TRBD2. CDR3 size: 14 residues. With V trimmed by 6 bases and J by 2 bases, 2 bases remained unmatched. Germline CDR1 reads SGHTA; CDR2 reads FQGTGA.

To note about this clonotype: Just one base apart from a much larger clone, this may be a read error. It is likely a read error, because the conserved phenylalanine at the end of the CDR3 is missing. The J gene is TRBJ1-1, the V gene TRBV7-2, with D perhaps matching TRBD1 (5 bases). Trimming took off 0 bases at V and 5 bases at J, with 13 bases between the two ends. CDR1 and CDR2 (germline): SGHTA, FQGNSA. This CDR3 is built from 15 residues. The CDR3 DNA is TGTGCCAGCAGCTTAGCAACGGGGGGTGGGACTGAAGCTTTCCTT. This translates into CASSLATGGGTEAFL.

This chain links TRBV5-5 with TRBJ2-3; 12 nucleotides align to TRBD1. Per the germline V gene, CDR1 is SGHKS and CDR2 is YYEKEE (reference sequence). The CDR3 is made up of 16 amino acids. The ends lost 5 bases at V and 4 bases at J; junction bases unmatched: 8. The CDR3 DNA sequence: TGTGCCAGCAGATACGCCGGGACAGGGGGCCCAGATACGCAGTATTTT. Protein: CASRYAGTGGPDTQYF.

On this clonotype itself: An end of the junction does not agree with germline; a read error may underlie this. This sequence joins TRBV4-2 and TRBJ2-3; 7 nucleotides agree with TRBD2. CDR1 and CDR2 (germline): LGHNA, YNFKEQ. The CDR3 consists of 18 residues. CDR3 loop: CASSQAPLGEGSTDTQYF. The DNA for the CDR3 is TGTGCCAGCAGCCAGGCGCCACTGGGGGAGGGGAGCACGGATACGCAGTATTTT.

The chain uses TRBV21-1 and TRBJ2-5; the D call in the table, TRBD1, was not verified against the DNA. TRBV21-1 is shown as a pseudogene. The CDR3 spans 14 residues. The CDR3 DNA sequence: TGTGCCAGCAGCAAATCTGGACAGAAAGAGACCCAGTACTTC. It encodes CASSKSGQKETQYF.

The rearrangement joins TRBV9 to TRBJ2-7, with 9 bases lining up with TRBD2. After removal of 0 bases from V and 2 bases from J, the junction contained 3 bases not matched to a gene. CDR1 and CDR2 (germline): SGDLS, YYNGEE. The CDR3 sequence is 15 residues long. For the CDR3, the DNA is TGTGCCAGCAGCGTAGCTAGCGGGGACGCCTACGAGCAGTACTTC. Protein sequence: CASSVASGDAYEQYF.

This clonotype was counted a few times. V usage is TRBV10-1 and J usage is TRBJ2-1, with D unresolved. The CDR3 has 13 residues. CDR1 is WNHNN, CDR2 SYGVQD, per germline (reference sequence). Trimming left V 3 bases short and J 4 bases short, with 7 bases between. The CDR3 DNA sequence: TGCGCCAGCAGTGAAACAGAATACAATGAGCAGTTCTTC. This codes for CASSETEYNEQFF.

J is TRBJ2-1 and V is TRBV6-2 or TRBV6-3, with D perhaps matching TRBD1 or TRBD2 (5 bases each). Per germline, CDR1 MNHEY and CDR2 SVGEGT. The CDR3 covers 14 residues. V was cut by 4 bases and J by 8 bases, with 15 bases left in between. CDR3 protein: CASSLGPNGDEQFF. The DNA of the CDR3 is TGTGCCAGCAGTTTGGGACCCAACGGGGATGAGCAGTTCTTC.

The genes are TRBV30 and TRBJ1-1; D may be TRBD1 (5 bases). V lost 6 bases and J 6 bases, leaving 14 bases between the germline ends. This CDR3 comprises 12 residues. Germline lookup yields CDR1 GTSNPN and CDR2 SVGIG (reference sequence). CDR3 residues: CACRQGGAEAFF. The CDR3 nucleotides are TGTGCCTGCCGGCAGGGTGGTGCTGAAGCTTTCTTT. The whole variable domain, filled in from reference TRBV30 and TRBJ1-1, reads SQTIHQWPATLVQPVGSPLSLECTVEGTSNPNLYWYRQAAGRGLQLLFYSVGIGQISSEVPQNLSASRPQDRQFILSSKKLLLSDSGFYLCACRQGGAEAFFGQGTRLTVV.

This sequence joins TRBV20-1 and TRBJ2-3, with D perhaps assigned TRBD1 or TRBD2 (5 bases each). CDR1 and CDR2 from the germline V gene are DFQATT and SNEGSKA (reference sequence). The CDR3 totals 13 residues. The CDR3 protein is CSAWGFSADTQYF. CDR3 coding DNA: TGCAGCGCATGGGGGTTTTCCGCAGATACGCAGTATTTT.

This clonotype was seen a handful of times. The J gene is TRBJ1-1, the V gene TRBV4-2; a possible D gene is TRBD1 (5 bases). This CDR3 has 16 amino acids. The ends were cut back, 0 bases at V and 5 bases at J, with 16 bases in the middle. CDR1 LGHNA and CDR2 YNFKEQ come from the germline V gene. The CDR3 is CASSQEGYGGGTEAFF. CDR3 nucleotide sequence: TGTGCCAGCAGCCAAGAGGGTTACGGGGGTGGGACTGAAGCTTTCTTT.

This clonotype was seen more than once but under ten times. V gene TRBV12-3 or TRBV12-4 combines with J gene TRBJ1-1; weak D call: TRBD1 (5 bases). With 6 bases removed from V and 5 bases from J, the gap between germline ends came to 13 bases. The CDR3 runs 13 residues. The CDR3 loop is CASRPRVSTEAFF. The DNA for the CDR3 is TGTGCCAGCAGGCCCAGGGTCTCTACTGAAGCTTTCTTT.

This chain joins TRBV5-4 and TRBJ1-6, with no clear D. CDR3 size: 13 residues. The V end was cut by 2 bases, the J end by 2 bases, with 2 bases between. Germline V gene data show CDR1 as SGHNT and CDR2 as YYREEE (reference sequence). The CDR3 protein is CASSFAYNSPLHF. In nucleotides, the CDR3 is TGTGCCAGCAGCTTTGCCTATAATTCACCCCTCCACTTT.

This clonotype was counted many times. The J gene is TRBJ2-7, the V gene TRBV7-2; D not resolved. V was cut by 5 bases and J by 3 bases, with 8 bases left in between. Germline assignment: CDR1 SGHTA and CDR2 FQGNSA. This CDR3 contains 12 residues. The CDR3 DNA follows: TGTGCCAGCAGCCCCACCTTCTACGAGCAGTACTTC. Residues: CASSPTFYEQYF.

This clonotype came up a few times. V and J are TRBV4-1 and TRBJ2-1, with 9 nucleotides matching TRBD2. The V gene's germline CDR1 is MGHRA and CDR2 YSYEKL. This CDR3 has 16 residues. V shed 1 base and J 9 bases; nucleotides not matched to a gene: 10. CDR3 loop: CASSQATSGPSPEQFF. CDR3 DNA: TGCGCCAGCAGCCAAGCTACTAGCGGGCCAAGCCCTGAGCAGTTCTTC.

V gene TRBV5-1 combines with J gene TRBJ2-5; TRBD1 aligns across 7 bases. V gave up 4 bases and J gave up 5 bases; unmatched junction bases: 8. The CDR3 runs 14 residues. Germline CDR1 reads SGHRS; CDR2 reads YFSETQ. The CDR3 loop is CASSRGGSRETQYF. CDR3 in DNA: TGCGCCAGCAGCCGAGGGGGCTCGAGGGAGACCCAGTACTTC.

This clonotype was counted many times. The chain employs TRBV9 and TRBJ2-1; no reliable D call. The CDR3 length is 15 residues. V was cut by 0 bases and J by 0 bases, with 7 bases left in between. CDR1 is SGDLS and CDR2 is YYNGEE in the germline V gene. The CDR3 DNA sequence: TGTGCCAGCAGCGTAGGTCAGCTCTCCTACAATGAGCAGTTCTTC. This sequence encodes CASSVGQLSYNEQFF.

This clonotype was picked up a small number of times. The chain uses TRBV10-3 and TRBJ2-2; D is perhaps TRBD1 (6 bases). V was clipped by 5 bases and J by 4 bases, with 14 bases between them. Germline V CDR1 and CDR2: ENHRY, SYGVKD. The CDR3 is 15 residues long. CDR3 loop: CAISNRAGGTGELFF. The DNA for the CDR3 is TGTGCCATCAGTAACAGGGCTGGCGGCACCGGGGAGCTGTTTTTT.

Notes on this clonotype: The junction shows a germline mismatch at one end, possibly a read error. The chain is built from TRBV7-3 and TRBJ2-7; 9 positions agree with TRBD2. CDR3 size: 15 residues. Germline-derived CDR1 and CDR2 are SGHTA and FQGTGA. CDR3 amino acids: CAGSPHAGGSYEQYF. The CDR3 DNA sequence: TGTGCCGGCAGCCCCCACGCGGGGGGGTCCTACGAGCAGTACTTC.